Each of the 8 T cell receptor beta chains below was sequenced from the same sample in a study of cytomegalovirus exposure and HLA in healthy donors. 13 Jbeta primers and 60 Vbeta primers were used for the PCR. Repertoires were generated with immunoSEQ multiplex PCR, while TCRdb's copy carries only in-frame clones and drops some. Among roughly 140,000 clones listed, about 73% were seen once. The sequenced material came from PBMCs. These receptors were taken from a man between 35 and 55 years old in good health and CMV-seropositive.

This clone has just a few counts. The chain combines TRBV27 with TRBJ2-2, with 7 bases matching TRBD1. V lost 4 bases and J lost 4; bases outside the gene matches: 3. CDR3 length: 14 residues. From germline, CDR1 is MNHEY and CDR2 SMNVEV (reference sequence). The CDR3 sequence is CASSSYRGTGELFF. CDR3 sequence (DNA): TGTGCCAGCAGTTCATACAGGGGCACCGGGGAGCTGTTTTTT.

The rearrangement joins TRBV27 to TRBJ1-1; D unclear. CDR1 MNHEY and CDR2 SMNVEV come from the germline V gene (reference sequence). This CDR3 region has 14 residues. Deletions cut 8 bases from V and 3 bases from J, with 16 bases between. The CDR3 region is CASGTSERDTEAFF. The DNA for the CDR3 is TGTGCCAGCGGAACTTCAGAGCGTGACACTGAAGCTTTCTTT.

The chain employs TRBV5-1 and TRBJ2-2; 14 nucleotides match TRBD2. V was pared by 3 bases and J by 3 bases, with 4 bases of the junction left unmatched. Germline values: CDR1 SGHRS, CDR2 YFSETQ. The CDR3 runs 17 residues. The DNA of the CDR3 is TGCGCCAGCAGCTACGGGACTAGCGGGGGTGACACCGGGGAGCTGTTTTTT. It is translated as CASSYGTSGGDTGELFF.

J is TRBJ1-2 and V is TRBV28; 10 nucleotides align to TRBD1. J gave up 6 bases and V 3 bases, and 10 bases lay outside the gene matches. The V gene's germline CDR1 is MDHEN and CDR2 SYDVKM. The CDR3 has 16 residues. The CDR3 DNA follows: TGTGCCAGCAGTTTCACCGGGACAGGGGATACAGATGGCTACACCTTC. Amino acids: CASSFTGTGDTDGYTF.

The rearrangement joins TRBV7-3 to TRBJ2-6; 16 bases agree with TRBD2. This CDR3 spans 22 amino acids. In germline, CDR1 is SGHTA, CDR2 FQGTGA. V trimming: 5 bases; J trimming: 1 base; junction bases outside the gene matches: 14. CDR3 DNA: TGTGCCAGCAGCCCCACGTTTGGGACTAGCGGGAGGGCCAAGTCTGGGGCCAACGTCCTGACTTTC. It codes for CASSPTFGTSGRAKSGANVLTF.

V usage is TRBV28 and J usage is TRBJ2-5, with TRBD2 identical over 9 bases. Looked up from germline, CDR1 is MDHEN and CDR2 is SYDVKM. CDR3 length equals 16 residues. The J segment lost 2 bases and the V segment lost 1 base, leaving 5 bases of the junction unmatched. This CDR3 is CASSLSGGRVQETQYF. For the CDR3, the DNA is TGTGCCAGCAGTTTATCCGGCGGGAGGGTACAAGAGACCCAGTACTTC.

This chain links TRBV13 with TRBJ2-7; tentatively, D is TRBD2 (5 bases). The CDR3 loop spans 15 amino acids. V was trimmed by 4 bases and J by 6 bases, leaving 19 bases between them. The germline V gene has CDR1 PRHDT and CDR2 FYEKMQ (reference sequence). CDR3 DNA sequence: TGTGCCAGCAGCTCTCGGACTGCCCCTCCGCGCGAGCAGTACTTC. It codes for CASSSRTAPPREQYF.

The chain uses TRBV2 and TRBJ2-2; tentative D call: TRBD1 (5 bases). Trimming left V 7 bases short and J 4 bases short, with 13 bases between. CDR3 size: 14 residues. Looked up from germline, CDR1 is SNHLY and CDR2 is FYNNEI. The CDR3 sequence: CASIRGPSTGELFF. The DNA of the CDR3 is TGTGCCAGCATTAGGGGTCCTAGCACCGGGGAGCTGTTTTTT.